This entry is about one TCR beta chain. How the authors handled the data: The authors estimated nucleated cell counts from reference gene primer amplification. Libraries were prepared by immunoSEQ multiplex PCR; TCRdb keeps only in-frame clonotypes and omits some of them. That table furnishes V, J and clone size, whereas the DNA furnished D and trimming. The table lists a few hundred thousand clones, around 90% of them singletons. The sample is drawn from a study of blood T cell repertoires in COVID-19. Study as a whole: Collection of acute and convalescent COVID-19 samples took place in the United States, Italy and Spain. Nucleic acid was either cDNA or gDNA, and it came from T cells, B-cell-depleted T cells, or PBMCs.

Patients from Seattle were sampled longitudinally, starting during active infection. V lost 6 bases and J lost 6, with 12 bases in between. The CDR3 contains 12 residues. Germline lookup yields CDR1 MDHEN and CDR2 SYDVKM. The chain carries TRBV28 and TRBJ2-7, with a weak D call TRBD2 (6 bases). Sequences were obtained from peripheral blood. The TCR comes from a woman aged 35 to 49 with COVID-19, enrolled during active disease. The CDR3 protein is CASSLGGFEQYF. DNA of the CDR3: TGTGCCAGCAGCTTGGGAGGTTTCGAGCAGTACTTC.